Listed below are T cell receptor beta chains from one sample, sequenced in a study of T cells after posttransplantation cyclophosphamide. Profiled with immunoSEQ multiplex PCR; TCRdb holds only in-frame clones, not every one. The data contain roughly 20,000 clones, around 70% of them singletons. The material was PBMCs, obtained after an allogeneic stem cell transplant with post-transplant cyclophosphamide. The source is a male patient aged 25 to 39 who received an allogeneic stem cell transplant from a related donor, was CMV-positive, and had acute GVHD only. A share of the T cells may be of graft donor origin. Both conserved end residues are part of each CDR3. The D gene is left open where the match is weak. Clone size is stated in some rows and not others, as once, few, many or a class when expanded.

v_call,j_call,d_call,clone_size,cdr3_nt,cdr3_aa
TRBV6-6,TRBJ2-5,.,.,TGTGCCAGCCGGGTAGCCGAGACCCAGTACTTC,CASRVAETQYF
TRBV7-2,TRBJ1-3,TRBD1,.,TGTGCCAGCAGCCCGGACAGGTTCAGCGGAGGAAACACCATATATTTT,CASSPDRFSGGNTIYF
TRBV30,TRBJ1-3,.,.,TGTGCCTGGGCAAGGGACACTGGAAACACCATATATTTT,CAWARDTGNTIYF
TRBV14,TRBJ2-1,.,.,TGTGCCAGCAGCCAAGGACAGGGAGGTTATTATGAGCAGTTCTTC,CASSQGQGGYYEQFF
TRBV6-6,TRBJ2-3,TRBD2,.,TGTGCCAGCAGACGGGGGGGCTCTGACACAGATACGCAGTATTTT,CASRRGGSDTDTQYF
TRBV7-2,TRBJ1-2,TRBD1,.,TGTGCCAGCAGCCAGAGGGGTAGGACAGGGGTGGATAACTATGGCTACACCTTC,CASSQRGRTGVDNYGYTF
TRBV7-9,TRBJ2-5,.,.,TGTGCCAGCAGCCCACCCTACGGGAACAACCAAGAGACCCAGTACTTC,CASSPPYGNNQETQYF
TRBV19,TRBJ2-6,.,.,TGTGCCACCAGCGACAGGGAGGTGTCTGGGGCCAACGTCCTGACTTTC,CATSDREVSGANVLTF
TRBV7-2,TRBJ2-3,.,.,TGTGCCAGCAGCTTAGTAGGTCGGGGGGCCATCACAGATACGCAGTATTTT,CASSLVGRGAITDTQYF
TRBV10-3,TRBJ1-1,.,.,TGTGCCATCAGTGATGGTATAGTTGAAGCTTTCTTT,CAISDGIVEAFF
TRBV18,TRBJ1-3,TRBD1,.,TGTGCCAGCTCACCCGACAGGGGAGGAAACACCATATATTTT,CASSPDRGGNTIYF
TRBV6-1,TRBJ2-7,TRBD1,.,TGTGCCAGCAGTGTTGGACCACAGGGGGCAGGATACGAGCAGTACTTC,CASSVGPQGAGYEQYF
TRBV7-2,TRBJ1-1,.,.,TGTGCCAGCAGCTTCGGAGAGCTGATAAGCACTGAAGCTTTCTTT,CASSFGELISTEAFF
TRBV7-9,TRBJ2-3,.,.,TGTGCCAGCAGCTTATACGGCATAACAGGGATTCTGGATACGCAGTATTTT,CASSLYGITGILDTQYF
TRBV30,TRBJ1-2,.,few,TGTGCCTGGACTGCAGGGCCTTCGGGCTACACCTTC,CAWTAGPSGYTF
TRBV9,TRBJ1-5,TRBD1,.,TGTGCCAGCAGCGTACCGGGGACAGGGCAGGATCAGCCCCAGCATTTT,CASSVPGTGQDQPQHF
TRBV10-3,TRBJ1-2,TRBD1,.,TGTGCCATCCGTCGGGAGGGGGCGCAGGCCCCTAACTATGGCTACACCTTC,CAIRREGAQAPNYGYTF
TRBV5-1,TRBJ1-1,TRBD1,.,TGCGCCAGCACCCAGGGGGAGTTAGCTTTCTTT,CASTQGELAFF
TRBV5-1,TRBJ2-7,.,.,TGCGCCAGCAGCTTGAAACAGGGCTTGGACGAGCAGTACTTC,CASSLKQGLDEQYF
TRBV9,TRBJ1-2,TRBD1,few,TGTGCCAGCAGCAAGGACAGGGTTGGTTATGGCTACACCTTC,CASSKDRVGYGYTF
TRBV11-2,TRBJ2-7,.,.,TGTGCCAGCAGCGCCCGGTTACAGGAAAAAACCTACGAGCAGTACTTC,CASSARLQEKTYEQYF
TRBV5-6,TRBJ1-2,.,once,TGTGCCAGCAGCCCAGATAAGTGGGGCTACACCTTC,CASSPDKWGYTF
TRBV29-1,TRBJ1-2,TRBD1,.,TGCAGCGCCGTAGGGCAGGGGGAGGGCTACACCTTC,CSAVGQGEGYTF
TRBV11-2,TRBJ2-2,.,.,TGTGCCAGCAGCTTAGAATTGGCCCGGAACACCGGGGAGCTGTTTTTT,CASSLELARNTGELFF
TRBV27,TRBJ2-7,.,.,TGTGCCAGCAGTCTGGGGGCCTCAAGCTCCTACGAGCAGTACTTC,CASSLGASSSYEQYF
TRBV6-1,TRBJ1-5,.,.,TGTGCCAGCAGTGAAAAGTGGGAGGGCGCGTCTTGGCCCCAGCATTTT,CASSEKWEGASWPQHF
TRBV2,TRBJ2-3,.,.,TGTGCCACCCCCGGGGGCACAGATACGCAGTATTTT,CATPGGTDTQYF
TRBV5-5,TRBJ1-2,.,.,TGTGCCAGCAGCTCTGGACTACGCTATGGCTACACCTTC,CASSSGLRYGYTF
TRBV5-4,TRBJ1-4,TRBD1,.,TGTGCCAGCAGCTTGAACAGGGGGCGCACTAATGAAAAACTGTTTTTT,CASSLNRGRTNEKLFF
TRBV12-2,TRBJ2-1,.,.,TGTGCAAGTCGCCCAGAGAGGGCAGCCAAGGGCTACAATGAGCAGTTCTTC,CASRPERAAKGYNEQFF
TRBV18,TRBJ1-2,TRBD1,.,TGTGCCAGCTCACCGCCGGGACAGGAGCATGGCTACACCTTC,CASSPPGQEHGYTF
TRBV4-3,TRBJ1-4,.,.,TGCGCCAGCAGCCAATTTGCTAGGGGCCTTGATAATGAAAAACTGTTTTTT,CASSQFARGLDNEKLFF
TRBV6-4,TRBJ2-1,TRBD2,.,TGTGCCAGCAGCCCAGCGGGGGCCTACTACAATGAGCAGTTCTTC,CASSPAGAYYNEQFF
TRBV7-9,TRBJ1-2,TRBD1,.,TGTGCCAGCAGCCAGGGGGAGAGTTACTACTATGGCTACACCTTC,CASSQGESYYYGYTF
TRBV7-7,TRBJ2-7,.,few,TGTGCCAGCAGCTTAGACTATCGGTACGAGCAGTACTTC,CASSLDYRYEQYF